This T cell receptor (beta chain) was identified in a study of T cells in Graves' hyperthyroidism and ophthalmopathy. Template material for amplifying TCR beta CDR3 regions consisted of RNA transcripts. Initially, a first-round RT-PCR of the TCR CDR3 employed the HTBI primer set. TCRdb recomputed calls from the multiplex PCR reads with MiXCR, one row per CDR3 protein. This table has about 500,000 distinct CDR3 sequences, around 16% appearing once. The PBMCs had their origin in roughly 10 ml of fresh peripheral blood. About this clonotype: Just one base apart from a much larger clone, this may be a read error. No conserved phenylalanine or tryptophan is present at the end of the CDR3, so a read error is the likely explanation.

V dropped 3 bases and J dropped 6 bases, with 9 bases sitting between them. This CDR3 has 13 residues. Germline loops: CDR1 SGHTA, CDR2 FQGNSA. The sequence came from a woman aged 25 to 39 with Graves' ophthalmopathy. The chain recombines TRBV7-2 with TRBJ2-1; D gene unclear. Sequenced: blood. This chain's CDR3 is CASSFRPPNEQFL. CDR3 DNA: TGTGCCAGCAGCTTCCGTCCCCCCAATGAGCAGTTCCTC.